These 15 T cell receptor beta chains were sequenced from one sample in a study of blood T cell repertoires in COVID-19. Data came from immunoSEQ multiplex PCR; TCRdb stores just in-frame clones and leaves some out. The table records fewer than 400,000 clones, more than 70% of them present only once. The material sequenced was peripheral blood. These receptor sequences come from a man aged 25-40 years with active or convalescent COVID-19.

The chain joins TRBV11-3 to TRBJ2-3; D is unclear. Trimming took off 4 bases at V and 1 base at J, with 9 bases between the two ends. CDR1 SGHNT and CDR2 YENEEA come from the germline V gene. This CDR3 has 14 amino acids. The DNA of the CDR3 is TGTGCCAGCAGCTCGCTACTTGGCACAGATACGCAGTATTTT. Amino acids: CASSSLLGTDTQYF.

The CDR3 sequence is CAGRLADLSYEQYF. For the CDR3, the DNA is TGTGCCGGGAGACTAGCCGACCTTTCCTACGAGCAGTACTTC. The chain has TRBV2 and TRBJ2-7, with 7 bases lining up with TRBD2. The V gene end was trimmed by 11 bases and the J gene end by 1 base; junction bases not matched to a gene: 11. CDR1 is SNHLY, CDR2 FYNNEI, per germline. The CDR3 length is 14 residues.

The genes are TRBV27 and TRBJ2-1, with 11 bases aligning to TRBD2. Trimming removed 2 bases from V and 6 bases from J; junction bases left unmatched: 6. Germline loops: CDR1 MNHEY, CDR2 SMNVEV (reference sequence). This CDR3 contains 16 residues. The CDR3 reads CASSLVFLAGGNEQFF. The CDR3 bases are TGTGCCAGCAGTTTAGTATTCCTAGCGGGAGGCAATGAGCAGTTCTTC.

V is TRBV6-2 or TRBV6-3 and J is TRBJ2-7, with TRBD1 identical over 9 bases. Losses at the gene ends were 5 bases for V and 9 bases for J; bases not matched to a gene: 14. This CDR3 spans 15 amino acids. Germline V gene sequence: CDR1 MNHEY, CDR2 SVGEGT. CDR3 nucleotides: TGTGCCAGCAGTCGTCCCGGGACAGGGAAAGGGGGGCAGTACTTC. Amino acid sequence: CASSRPGTGKGGQYF.

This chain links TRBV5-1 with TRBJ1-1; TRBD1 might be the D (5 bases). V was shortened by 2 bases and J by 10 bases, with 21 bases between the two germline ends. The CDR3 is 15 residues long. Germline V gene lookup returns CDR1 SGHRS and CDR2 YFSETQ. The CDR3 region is CASSLRSRGDTAAFF. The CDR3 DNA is TGCGCCAGCAGCTTACGCTCCCGGGGGGATACAGCAGCTTTCTTT.

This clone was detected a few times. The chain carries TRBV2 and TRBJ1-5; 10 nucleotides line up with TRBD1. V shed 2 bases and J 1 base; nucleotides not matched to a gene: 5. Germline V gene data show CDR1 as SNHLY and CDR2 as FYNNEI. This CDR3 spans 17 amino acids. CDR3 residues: CASSEWGQGPSNQPQHF. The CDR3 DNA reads TGTGCCAGCAGTGAATGGGGACAGGGGCCAAGCAATCAGCCCCAGCATTTT.

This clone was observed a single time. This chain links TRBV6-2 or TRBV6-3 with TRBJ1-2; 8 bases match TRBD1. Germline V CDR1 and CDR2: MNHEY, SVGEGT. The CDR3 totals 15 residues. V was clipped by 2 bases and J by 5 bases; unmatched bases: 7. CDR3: CASSYPGQEVYGYTF. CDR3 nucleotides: TGTGCCAGCAGTTACCCGGGACAGGAAGTTTATGGCTACACCTTC.

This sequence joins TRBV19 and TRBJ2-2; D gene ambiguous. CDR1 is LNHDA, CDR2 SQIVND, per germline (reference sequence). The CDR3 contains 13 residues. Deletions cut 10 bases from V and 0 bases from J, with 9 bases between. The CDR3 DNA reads TGTGCCACTGCCGGGTCGAACACCGGGGAGCTGTTTTTT. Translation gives CATAGSNTGELFF.

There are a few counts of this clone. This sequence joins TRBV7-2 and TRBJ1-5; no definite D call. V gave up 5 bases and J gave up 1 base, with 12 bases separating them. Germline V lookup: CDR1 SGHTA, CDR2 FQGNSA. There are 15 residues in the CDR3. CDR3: CASSPGVTSNQPQHF. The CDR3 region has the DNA TGTGCCAGCAGCCCCGGTGTTACGAGCAATCAGCCCCAGCATTTT.

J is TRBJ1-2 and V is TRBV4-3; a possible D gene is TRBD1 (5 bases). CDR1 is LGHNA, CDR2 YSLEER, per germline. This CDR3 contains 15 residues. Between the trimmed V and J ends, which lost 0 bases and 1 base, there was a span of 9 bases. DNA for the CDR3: TGCGCCAGCAGCCAAGATCGGGGGATTAACTATGGCTACACCTTC. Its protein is CASSQDRGINYGYTF.

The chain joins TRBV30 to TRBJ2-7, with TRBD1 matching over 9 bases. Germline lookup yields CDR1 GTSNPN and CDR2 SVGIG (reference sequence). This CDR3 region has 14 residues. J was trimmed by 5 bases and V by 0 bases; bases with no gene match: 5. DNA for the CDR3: TGTGCCTGGAGTGTCGGGACAGGGAGAAACGAGCAGTACTTC. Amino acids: CAWSVGTGRNEQYF.

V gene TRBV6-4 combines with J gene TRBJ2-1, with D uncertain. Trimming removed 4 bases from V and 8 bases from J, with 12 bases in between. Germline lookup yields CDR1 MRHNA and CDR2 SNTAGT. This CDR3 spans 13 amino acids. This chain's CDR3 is CASSAREEDEQFF. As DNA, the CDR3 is TGTGCCAGCAGTGCACGCGAAGAGGATGAGCAGTTCTTC.

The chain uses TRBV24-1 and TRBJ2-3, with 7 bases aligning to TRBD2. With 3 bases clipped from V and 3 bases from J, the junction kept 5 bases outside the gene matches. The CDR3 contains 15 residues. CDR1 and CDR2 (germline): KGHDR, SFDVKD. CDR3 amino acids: CATSDPSGGTDTQYF. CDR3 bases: TGTGCCACCAGTGATCCCTCGGGAGGTACAGATACGCAGTATTTT.

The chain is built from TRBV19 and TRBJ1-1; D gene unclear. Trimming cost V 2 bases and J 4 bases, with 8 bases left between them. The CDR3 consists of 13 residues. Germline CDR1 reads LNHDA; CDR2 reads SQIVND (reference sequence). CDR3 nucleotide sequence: TGTGCCAGTAGTATAATCCGGGGCACTGAAGCTTTCTTT. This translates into CASSIIRGTEAFF.

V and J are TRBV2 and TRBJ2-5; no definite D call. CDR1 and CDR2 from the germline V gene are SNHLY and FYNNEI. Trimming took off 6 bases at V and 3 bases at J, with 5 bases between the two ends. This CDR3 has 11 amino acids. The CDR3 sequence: CASRQEETQYF. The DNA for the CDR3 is TGTGCCAGCAGGCAGGAAGAGACCCAGTACTTC.